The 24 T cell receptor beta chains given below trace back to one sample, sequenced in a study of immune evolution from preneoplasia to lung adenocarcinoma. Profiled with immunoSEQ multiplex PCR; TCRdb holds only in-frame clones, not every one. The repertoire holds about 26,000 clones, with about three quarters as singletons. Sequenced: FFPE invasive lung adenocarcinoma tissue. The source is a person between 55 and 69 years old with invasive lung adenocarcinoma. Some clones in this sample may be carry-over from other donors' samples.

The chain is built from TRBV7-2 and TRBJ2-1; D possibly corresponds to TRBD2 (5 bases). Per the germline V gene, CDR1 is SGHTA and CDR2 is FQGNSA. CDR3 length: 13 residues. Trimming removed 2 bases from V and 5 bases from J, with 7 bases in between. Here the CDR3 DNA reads TGTGCCAGCAGCTTAAACGGGGACAATGAGCAGTTCTTC. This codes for CASSLNGDNEQFF.

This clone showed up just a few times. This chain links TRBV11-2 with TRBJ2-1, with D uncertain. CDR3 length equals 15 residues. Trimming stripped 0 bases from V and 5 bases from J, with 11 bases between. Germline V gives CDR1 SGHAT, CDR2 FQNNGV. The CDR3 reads CASSLDPMRNNEQFF. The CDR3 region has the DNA TGTGCCAGCAGCTTAGACCCGATGAGGAACAATGAGCAGTTCTTC.

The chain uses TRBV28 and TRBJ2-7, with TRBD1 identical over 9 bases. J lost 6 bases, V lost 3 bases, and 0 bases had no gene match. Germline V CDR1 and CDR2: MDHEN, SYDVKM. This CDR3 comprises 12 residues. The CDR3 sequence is CASSLGQGEQYF. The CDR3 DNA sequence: TGTGCCAGCAGTTTGGGACAGGGCGAGCAGTACTTC.

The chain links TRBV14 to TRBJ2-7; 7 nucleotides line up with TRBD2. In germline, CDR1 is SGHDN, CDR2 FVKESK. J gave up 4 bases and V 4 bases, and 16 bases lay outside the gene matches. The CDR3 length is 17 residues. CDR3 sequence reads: CASSPLGLADYLYEQYF. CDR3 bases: TGTGCCAGCAGCCCATTGGGGCTAGCGGACTACCTGTACGAGCAGTACTTC.

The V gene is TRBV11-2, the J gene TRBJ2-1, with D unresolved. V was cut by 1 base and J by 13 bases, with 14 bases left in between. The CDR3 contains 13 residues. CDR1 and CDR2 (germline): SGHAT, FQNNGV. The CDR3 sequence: CASSLGSFVSQFF. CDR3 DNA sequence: TGTGCCAGCAGCTTAGGGAGTTTTGTTTCTCAGTTCTTC. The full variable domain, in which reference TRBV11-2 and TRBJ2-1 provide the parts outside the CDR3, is EAGVAQSPRYKIIEKRQSVAFWCNPISGHATLYWYQQILGQGPKLLIQFQNNGVVDDSQLPKDRFSAERLKGVDSTLKIQPAKLEDSAVYLCASSLGSFVSQFFGPGTRLTVL.

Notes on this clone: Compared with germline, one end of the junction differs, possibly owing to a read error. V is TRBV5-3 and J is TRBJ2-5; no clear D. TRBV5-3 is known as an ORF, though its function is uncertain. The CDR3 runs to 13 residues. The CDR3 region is CASSFQSLETQYF. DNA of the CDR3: TGTGCCAGCAGCTTTCAGAGCTTAGAGACCCAGTACTTC.

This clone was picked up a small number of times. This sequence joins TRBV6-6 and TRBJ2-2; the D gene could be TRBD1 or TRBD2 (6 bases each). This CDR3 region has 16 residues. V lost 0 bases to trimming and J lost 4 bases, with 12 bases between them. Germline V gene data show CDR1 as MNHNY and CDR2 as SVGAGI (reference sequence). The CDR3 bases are TGTGCCAGCAGTTACTCTAGGGGGGTCGGCACCGGGGAGCTGTTTTTT. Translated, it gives CASSYSRGVGTGELFF.

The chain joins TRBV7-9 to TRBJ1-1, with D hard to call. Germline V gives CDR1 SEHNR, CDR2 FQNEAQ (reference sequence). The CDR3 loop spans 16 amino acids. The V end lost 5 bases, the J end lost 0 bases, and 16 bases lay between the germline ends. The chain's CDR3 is CASSPRGMVMNTEAFF. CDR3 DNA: TGTGCCAGCAGCCCCCGAGGTATGGTTATGAACACTGAAGCTTTCTTT.

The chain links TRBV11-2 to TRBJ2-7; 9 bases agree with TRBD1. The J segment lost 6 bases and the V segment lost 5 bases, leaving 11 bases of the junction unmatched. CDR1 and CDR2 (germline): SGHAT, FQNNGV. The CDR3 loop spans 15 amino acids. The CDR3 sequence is CASSPNDRGTIEQYF. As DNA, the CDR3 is TGTGCCAGCAGCCCCAATGACAGGGGGACTATCGAGCAGTACTTC.

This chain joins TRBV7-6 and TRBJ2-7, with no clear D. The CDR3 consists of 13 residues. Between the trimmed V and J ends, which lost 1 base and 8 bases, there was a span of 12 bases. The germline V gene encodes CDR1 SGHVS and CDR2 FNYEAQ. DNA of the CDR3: TGTGCCAGCAGCTTAGAGGGAATCGGTAAGCAGTACTTC. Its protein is CASSLEGIGKQYF.

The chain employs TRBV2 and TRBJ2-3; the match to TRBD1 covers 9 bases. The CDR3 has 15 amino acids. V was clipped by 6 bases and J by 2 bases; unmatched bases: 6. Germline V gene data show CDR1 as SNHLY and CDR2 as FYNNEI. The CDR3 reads CASRNRDRVTDTQYF. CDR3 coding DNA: TGTGCCAGCAGGAACCGGGACAGGGTCACAGATACGCAGTATTTT.

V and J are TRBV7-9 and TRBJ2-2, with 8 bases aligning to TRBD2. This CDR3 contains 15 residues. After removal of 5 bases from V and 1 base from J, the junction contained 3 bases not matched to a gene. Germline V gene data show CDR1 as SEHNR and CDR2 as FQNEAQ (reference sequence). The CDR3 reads CASSQLAENTGELFF. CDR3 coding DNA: TGTGCCAGCAGCCAACTAGCGGAGAACACCGGGGAGCTGTTTTTT.

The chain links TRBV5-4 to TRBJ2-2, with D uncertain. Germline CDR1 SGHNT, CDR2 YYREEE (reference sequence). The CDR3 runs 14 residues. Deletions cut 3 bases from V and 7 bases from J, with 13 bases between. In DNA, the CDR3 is TGTGCCAGCAGCTCATGGGAAGGGTACGGGGAGCTGTTTTTT. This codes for CASSSWEGYGELFF. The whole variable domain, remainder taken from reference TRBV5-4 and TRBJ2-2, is ETGVTQSPTHLIKTRGQQVTLRCSSQSGHNTVSWYQQALGQGPQFIFQYYREEENGRGNFPPRFSGLQFPNYSSELNVNALELDDSALYLCASSSWEGYGELFFGEGSRLTVL.

The CDR3 DNA sequence: TGTGCCAGTACCTCCGGGACAGGGACCTACGAGCAGTACTTC. Translation: CASTSGTGTYEQYF. This chain uses TRBV19 with TRBJ2-7, with 9 bases lining up with TRBD1. V trimming: 7 bases; J trimming: 2 bases; junction bases outside the gene matches: 6. Germline assignment: CDR1 LNHDA and CDR2 SQIVND (reference sequence). There are 14 residues in the CDR3.

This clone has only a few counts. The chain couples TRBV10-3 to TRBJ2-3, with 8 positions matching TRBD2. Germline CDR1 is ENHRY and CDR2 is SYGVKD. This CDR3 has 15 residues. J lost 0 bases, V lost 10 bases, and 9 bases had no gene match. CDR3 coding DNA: TGTGCCACAAGTCAACGGACTAGCAGCACAGATACGCAGTATTTT. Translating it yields CATSQRTSSTDTQYF.

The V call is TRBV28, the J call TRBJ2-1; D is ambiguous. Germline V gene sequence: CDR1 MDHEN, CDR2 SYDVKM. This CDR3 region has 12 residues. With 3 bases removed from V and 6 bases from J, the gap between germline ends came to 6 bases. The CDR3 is CASSFLGNEQFF. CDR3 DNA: TGTGCCAGCAGTTTTTTGGGCAATGAGCAGTTCTTC.

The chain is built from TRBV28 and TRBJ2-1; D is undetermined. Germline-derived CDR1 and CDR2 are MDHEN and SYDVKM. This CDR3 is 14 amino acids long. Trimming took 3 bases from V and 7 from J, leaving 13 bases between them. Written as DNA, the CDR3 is TGTGCCAGCAGTTTTTTCCCTTCGCGGAATGAGCAGTTCTTC. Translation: CASSFFPSRNEQFF.

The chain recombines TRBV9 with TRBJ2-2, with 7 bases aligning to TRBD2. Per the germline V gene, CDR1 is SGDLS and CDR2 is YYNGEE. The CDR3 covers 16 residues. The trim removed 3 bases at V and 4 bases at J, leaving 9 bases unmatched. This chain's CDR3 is CASSAQTSWFTGELFF. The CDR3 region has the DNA TGTGCCAGCAGCGCCCAGACTAGCTGGTTCACCGGGGAGCTGTTTTTT.

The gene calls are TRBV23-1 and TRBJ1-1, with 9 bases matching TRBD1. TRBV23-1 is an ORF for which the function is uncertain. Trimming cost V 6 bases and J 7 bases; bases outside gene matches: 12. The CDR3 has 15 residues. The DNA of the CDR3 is TGCGCCAGCAGCCATGACCGGGACAGGGACAATGAAGCTTTCTTT. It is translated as CASSHDRDRDNEAFF.

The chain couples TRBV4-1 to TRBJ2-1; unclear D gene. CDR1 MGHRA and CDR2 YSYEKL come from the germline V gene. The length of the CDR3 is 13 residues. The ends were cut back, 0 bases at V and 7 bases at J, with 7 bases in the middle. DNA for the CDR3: TGCGCCAGCAGCCAAGACTTCCAGAATGAGCAGTTCTTC. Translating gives CASSQDFQNEQFF.

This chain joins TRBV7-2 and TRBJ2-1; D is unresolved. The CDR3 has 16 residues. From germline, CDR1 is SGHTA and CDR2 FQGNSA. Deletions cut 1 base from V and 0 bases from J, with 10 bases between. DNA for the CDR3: TGTGCCAGCAGCTTAGGGTTGCGATTCTCCTACAATGAGCAGTTCTTC. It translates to CASSLGLRFSYNEQFF.

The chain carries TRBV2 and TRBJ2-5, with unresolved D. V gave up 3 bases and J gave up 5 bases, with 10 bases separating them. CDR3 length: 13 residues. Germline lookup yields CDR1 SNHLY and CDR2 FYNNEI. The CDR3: CASSDRIRETQYF. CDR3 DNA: TGTGCCAGCAGTGATAGGATTAGGGAGACCCAGTACTTC.

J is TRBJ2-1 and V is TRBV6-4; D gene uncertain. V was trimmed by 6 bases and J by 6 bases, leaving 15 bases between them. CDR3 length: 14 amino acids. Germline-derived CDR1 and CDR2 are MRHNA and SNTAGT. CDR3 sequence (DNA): TGTGCCAGCAGCGACACAGAATCGGGCAATGAGCAGTTCTTC. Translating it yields CASSDTESGNEQFF.

The CDR3 DNA sequence: TGTGCCAGCAGCCCGGGACTCCAAGAGACCCAGTACTTC. Residues: CASSPGLQETQYF. J is TRBJ2-5 and V is TRBV2; TRBD2 is a possible D gene (6 bases). Trimming took 6 bases from V and 1 from J, leaving 9 bases between them. CDR3 size: 13 residues. CDR1 and CDR2 from the germline V gene are SNHLY and FYNNEI. The full variable domain, completed using reference TRBV2 and TRBJ2-5, is EPEVTQTPSHQVTQMGQEVILRCVPISNHLYFYWYRQILGQKVEFLVSFYNNEISEKSEIFDDQFSVERPDGSNFTLKIRSTKLEDSAMYFCASSPGLQETQYFGPGTRLLVL.